The rows below give T cell receptor beta chains drawn from one sample of a study of cytomegalovirus exposure and HLA in healthy donors. Repertoires were generated with immunoSEQ multiplex PCR, while TCRdb's copy carries only in-frame clones and drops some. The sample lists around 180,000 clones; around 81% were seen once. Sequenced sample: PBMCs. The receptors originated from a young man in good health and CMV-seronegative. The CDR3 runs from the conserved cysteine through the conserved F or W. A D gene is named only where the DNA matches it firmly.

d_call: TRBD1
j_call: TRBJ1-5
v_call: TRBV13
cdr3_aa: CASSPGQGSQPQHF

d_call: TRBD1
j_call: TRBJ1-2
v_call: TRBV7-2
cdr3_aa: CASSPGTGPYGYTF

d_call: -
j_call: TRBJ2-7
v_call: TRBV5-4
cdr3_aa: CASSRELGEQYF

d_call: TRBD2
j_call: TRBJ2-3
v_call: TRBV29-1
cdr3_aa: CSVRERGPTDTQYF

d_call: TRBD1
j_call: TRBJ2-2
v_call: TRBV6-1
cdr3_aa: CASSDPTGTGYTGELFF

d_call: TRBD2
j_call: TRBJ2-7
v_call: TRBV2
cdr3_aa: CASTLAGGNEQYF

d_call: TRBD1
j_call: TRBJ1-1
v_call: TRBV7-9
cdr3_aa: CASSSRQGVTEAFF

d_call: TRBD1
j_call: TRBJ1-2
v_call: TRBV11-2
cdr3_aa: CASSPRDSTNYGYTF

d_call: -
j_call: TRBJ1-1
v_call: TRBV12-5
cdr3_aa: CASGRDTYTEAFF

d_call: TRBD2
j_call: TRBJ2-3
v_call: TRBV27
cdr3_aa: CASRASSGGVRDTQYF

d_call: -
j_call: TRBJ2-2
v_call: TRBV7-9
cdr3_aa: CASSLGYGTGELFF

d_call: -
j_call: TRBJ2-3
v_call: TRBV6-1
cdr3_aa: CAGARTDTQYF

d_call: -
j_call: TRBJ2-5
v_call: TRBV18
cdr3_aa: CASSPAGGLGETQYF

d_call: -
j_call: TRBJ2-4
v_call: TRBV18
cdr3_aa: CASSPGQGGNIQYF

d_call: -
j_call: TRBJ2-7
v_call: TRBV7-9
cdr3_aa: CASSLPGHLSSYEQYF

d_call: TRBD1
j_call: TRBJ2-3
v_call: TRBV19
cdr3_aa: CASTTGTGFSTDTQYF

d_call: -
j_call: TRBJ1-5
v_call: TRBV19
cdr3_aa: CASSIAFSGYSNQPQHF

d_call: -
j_call: TRBJ1-1
v_call: TRBV18
cdr3_aa: CASSLQENTEAFF

d_call: TRBD1
j_call: TRBJ1-2
v_call: TRBV5-1
cdr3_aa: CASSEGQVRFGYTF

d_call: TRBD2
j_call: TRBJ2-3
v_call: TRBV4-1
cdr3_aa: CASSQAAGVTDTQYF

d_call: -
j_call: TRBJ1-2
v_call: TRBV4-2
cdr3_aa: CASSQGQEANYGYTF

d_call: -
j_call: TRBJ2-1
v_call: TRBV19
cdr3_aa: CASSILSGSSNEQFF